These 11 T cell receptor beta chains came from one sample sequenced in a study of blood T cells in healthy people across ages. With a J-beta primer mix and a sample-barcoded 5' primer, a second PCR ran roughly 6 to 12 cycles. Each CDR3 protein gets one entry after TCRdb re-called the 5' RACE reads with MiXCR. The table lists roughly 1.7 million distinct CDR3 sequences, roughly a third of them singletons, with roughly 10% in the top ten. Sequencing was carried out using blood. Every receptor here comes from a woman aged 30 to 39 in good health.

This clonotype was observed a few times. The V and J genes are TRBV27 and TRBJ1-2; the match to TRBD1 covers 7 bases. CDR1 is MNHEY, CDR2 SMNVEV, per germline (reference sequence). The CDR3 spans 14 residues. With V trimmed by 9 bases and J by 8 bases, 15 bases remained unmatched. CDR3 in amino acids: CASRTGARTGGYTF. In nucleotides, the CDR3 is TGTGCCAGTCGAACAGGGGCCCGCACGGGAGGCTACACCTTC.

For the CDR3, the DNA is TGCAGCGTTGACTATGACAGGGCCTACAATGAGCAGTTCTTC. This gives the protein CSVDYDRAYNEQFF. This sequence joins TRBV29-1 and TRBJ2-1, with 7 bases fitting TRBD1. With V trimmed by 3 bases and J by 2 bases, 4 bases remained unmatched. The CDR3 is made up of 14 amino acids. Germline V gene lookup returns CDR1 SQVTM and CDR2 ANQGSEA.

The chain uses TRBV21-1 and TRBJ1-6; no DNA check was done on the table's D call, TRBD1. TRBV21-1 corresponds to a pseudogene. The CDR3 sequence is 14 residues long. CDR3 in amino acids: CASSADTGHSPLHF. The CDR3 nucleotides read TGTGCCAGCAGCGCAGACACAGGGCATTCACCCCTCCACTTT.

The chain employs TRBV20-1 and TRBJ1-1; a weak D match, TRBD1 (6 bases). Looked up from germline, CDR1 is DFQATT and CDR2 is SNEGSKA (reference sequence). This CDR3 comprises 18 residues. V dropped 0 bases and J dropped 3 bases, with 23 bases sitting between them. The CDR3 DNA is TGCAGTGCTAGAGATCAGGGCGGGGGCCGGCCTATGGACACTGAAGCTTTCTTT. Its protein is CSARDQGGGRPMDTEAFF.

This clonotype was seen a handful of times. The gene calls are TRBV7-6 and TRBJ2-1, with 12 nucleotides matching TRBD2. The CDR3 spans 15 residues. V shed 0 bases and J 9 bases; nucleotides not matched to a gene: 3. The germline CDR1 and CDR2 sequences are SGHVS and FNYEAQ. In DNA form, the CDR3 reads TGTGCCAGCAGCTTAGCGGGACTAGCGGGCTCTGAGCAGTTCTTC. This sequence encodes CASSLAGLAGSEQFF.

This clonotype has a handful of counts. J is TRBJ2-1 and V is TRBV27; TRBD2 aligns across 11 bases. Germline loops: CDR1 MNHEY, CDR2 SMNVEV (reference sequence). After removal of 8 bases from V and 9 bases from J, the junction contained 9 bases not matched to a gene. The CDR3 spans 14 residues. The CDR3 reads CASAPGTSGTEQFF. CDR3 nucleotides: TGTGCCAGCGCTCCCGGGACTAGCGGCACTGAGCAGTTCTTC.

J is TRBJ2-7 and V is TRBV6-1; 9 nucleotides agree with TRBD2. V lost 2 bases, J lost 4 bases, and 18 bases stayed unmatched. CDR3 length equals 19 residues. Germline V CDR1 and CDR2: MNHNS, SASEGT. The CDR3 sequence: CASSEPMYLSGLAVYEQYF. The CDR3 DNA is TGTGCCAGCAGTGAACCGATGTACTTGTCGGGACTAGCAGTTTACGAGCAGTACTTC.

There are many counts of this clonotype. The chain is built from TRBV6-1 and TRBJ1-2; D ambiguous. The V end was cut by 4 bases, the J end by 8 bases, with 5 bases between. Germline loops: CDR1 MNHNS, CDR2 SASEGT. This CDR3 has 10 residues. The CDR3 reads CASSGGGYTF. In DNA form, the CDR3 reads TGTGCCAGCAGTGGAGGAGGCTACACCTTC.

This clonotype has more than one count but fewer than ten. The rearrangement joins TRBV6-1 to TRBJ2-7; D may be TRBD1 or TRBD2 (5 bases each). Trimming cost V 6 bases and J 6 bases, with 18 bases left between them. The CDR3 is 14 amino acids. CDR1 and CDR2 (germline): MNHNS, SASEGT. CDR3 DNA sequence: TGTGCCAGCAGGGGCTGGGACCCGGGCGCCGAGCAGTACTTC. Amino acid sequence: CASRGWDPGAEQYF.

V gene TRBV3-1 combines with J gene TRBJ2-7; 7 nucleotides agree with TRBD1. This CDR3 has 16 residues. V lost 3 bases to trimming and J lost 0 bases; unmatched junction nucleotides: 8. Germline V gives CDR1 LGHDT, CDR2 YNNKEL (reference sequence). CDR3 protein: CASSHDGTASSYEQYF. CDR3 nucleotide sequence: TGTGCCAGCAGCCACGACGGGACAGCGAGCTCCTACGAGCAGTACTTC.

The CDR3: CASSLPSFEQYF. Here the CDR3 DNA reads TGTGCCAGCAGCCTCCCCTCTTTCGAGCAGTACTTC. V usage is TRBV7-2 and J usage is TRBJ2-4; D ambiguous. The J call is doubtful: the DNA matches TRBJ2-7 better. CDR1 is SGHTA, CDR2 FQGNSA, per germline. This CDR3 spans 12 amino acids.